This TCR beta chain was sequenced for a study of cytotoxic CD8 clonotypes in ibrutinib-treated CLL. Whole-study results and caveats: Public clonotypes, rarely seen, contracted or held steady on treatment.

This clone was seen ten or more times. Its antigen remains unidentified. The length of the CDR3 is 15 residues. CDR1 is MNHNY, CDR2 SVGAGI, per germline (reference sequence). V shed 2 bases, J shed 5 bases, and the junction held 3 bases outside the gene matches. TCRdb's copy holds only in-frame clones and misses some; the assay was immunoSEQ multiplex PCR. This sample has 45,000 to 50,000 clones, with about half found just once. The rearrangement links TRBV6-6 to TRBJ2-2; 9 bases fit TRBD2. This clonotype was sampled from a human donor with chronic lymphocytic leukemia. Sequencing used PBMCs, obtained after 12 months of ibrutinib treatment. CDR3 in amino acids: CASSYRLAGTGELFF. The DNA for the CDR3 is TGTGCCAGCAGTTACCGCCTAGCGGGGACCGGGGAGCTGTTTTTT.